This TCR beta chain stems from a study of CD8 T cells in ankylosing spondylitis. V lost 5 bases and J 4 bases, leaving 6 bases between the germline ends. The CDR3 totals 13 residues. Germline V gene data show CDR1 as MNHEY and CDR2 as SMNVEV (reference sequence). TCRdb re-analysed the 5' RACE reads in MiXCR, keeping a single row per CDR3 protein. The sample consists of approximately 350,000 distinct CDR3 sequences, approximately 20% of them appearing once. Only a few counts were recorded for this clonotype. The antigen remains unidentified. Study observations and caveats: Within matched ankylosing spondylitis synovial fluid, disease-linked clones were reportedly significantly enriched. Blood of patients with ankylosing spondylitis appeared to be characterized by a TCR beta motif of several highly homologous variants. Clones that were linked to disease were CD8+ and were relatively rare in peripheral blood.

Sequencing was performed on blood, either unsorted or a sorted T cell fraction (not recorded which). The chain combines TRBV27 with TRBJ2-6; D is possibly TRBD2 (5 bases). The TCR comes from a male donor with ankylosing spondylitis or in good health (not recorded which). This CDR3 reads CASSVAGANVLTF. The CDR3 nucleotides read TGTGCCAGCAGTGTAGCGGGGGCCAACGTCCTGACTTTC.